This entry is about one T cell receptor (beta chain). Using a J-beta primer mix together with a sample-barcoded 5' primer, a second PCR was run for roughly 7 to 12 cycles. Each CDR3 protein is one row after TCRdb ran MiXCR on the 5' RACE reads. The sample yields fewer than 1,000,000 distinct CDR3 sequences, about 42% seen once. This record belongs to a study of blood T cells in healthy people across ages. The V and J ends lost 6 bases and 5 bases, in that order; junction bases with no gene match: 8. This CDR3 region has 15 residues. The sample was blood. The clonotype was recovered from a man older than 75 in good health. This chain joins TRBV12-3 or TRBV12-4 and TRBJ1-5, with TRBD1 matching over 9 bases. The CDR3 DNA is TGTGCCAGCAGACCGAGACAGGGGGGCCATCAGCCCCAGCATTTT. Translating it yields CASRPRQGGHQPQHF.